The 4 T cell receptor beta chains below all came from one sample that was sequenced in a study of neurological immune-mediated disorders. Time point given: longitudinal time-point 2. In TCRdb, the 5' RACE reads were re-called with MiXCR into one record per CDR3 protein. Counted here are about 80,000 distinct CDR3 sequences, about 5% occurring once; the ten biggest clones make up 7.9%. Material: PBMCs. These receptors all stem from a woman aged 55-75 years with multiple sclerosis.

This clonotype was observed at least ten times. The V call is TRBV6-5, the J call TRBJ2-7; unclear D gene. Germline lookup yields CDR1 MNHEY and CDR2 SVGAGI. The length of the CDR3 is 16 residues. V was cut by 1 base and J by 3 bases, with 16 bases left in between. This CDR3 is CASSYFGLRSGYEQYF. CDR3 nucleotides: TGTGCCAGCAGTTACTTTGGCCTTAGGTCGGGCTACGAGCAGTACTTC.

This clonotype was seen repeatedly, ten times or more. V and J are TRBV20-1 and TRBJ2-3; 7 bases align to TRBD1. Germline CDR1 and CDR2: DFQATT and SNEGSKA (reference sequence). V lost 3 bases and J lost 0; bases outside the gene matches: 12. The CDR3 sequence is 17 residues long. CDR3 sequence: CSASAQGDSSSTDTQYF. CDR3 nucleotide sequence: TGCAGTGCTAGTGCTCAGGGGGACAGTTCGAGCACAGATACGCAGTATTTT.

This clonotype is medium-sized (0.01 to 0.1%) within its sample. V and J are TRBV27 and TRBJ2-7; TRBD2 is a possible D gene (6 bases). The CDR3 loop spans 13 amino acids. Germline values: CDR1 MNHEY, CDR2 SMNVEV (reference sequence). V was pared by 2 bases and J by 3 bases, with 8 bases between. The CDR3 nucleotides are TGTGCCAGCAGTTTAGGGGGGAGCTACGAGCAGTACTTC. Amino acids: CASSLGGSYEQYF.

The rearrangement joins TRBV6-5 to TRBJ2-1; 11 bases are a match to TRBD2. CDR3 length: 15 residues. V shed 6 bases, J shed 10 bases, and the junction held 11 bases outside the gene matches. Germline CDR1 is MNHEY and CDR2 is SVGAGI. The CDR3 protein is CASRLSGGALREQFF. The CDR3 bases are TGTGCCAGCAGACTTAGCGGGGGGGCCCTTCGCGAGCAGTTCTTC.